A single sample is the source of the 10 T cell receptor beta chains below, sequenced in a study of immune evolution from preneoplasia to lung adenocarcinoma. Measured with immunoSEQ multiplex PCR; TCRdb has only the in-frame clones, and not every one. Here the sample spans a few thousand clones, roughly four fifths being singletons. The sample taken for sequencing was FFPE adjacent normal lung tissue. All receptors come from a donor older than 65 with lung adenocarcinoma.

By proportion, this clone is large. This sequence joins TRBV28 and TRBJ1-2; D gene unclear. This CDR3 region has 12 residues. Germline V gene data show CDR1 as MDHEN and CDR2 as SYDVKM. The V gene lost 3 bases and the J gene lost 2 bases, with 4 bases spanning the gap. CDR3 bases: TGTGCCAGCAGTTTGACAAACTATGGCTACACCTTC. As protein: CASSLTNYGYTF.

The chain recombines TRBV30 with TRBJ2-1; 12 bases fit TRBD2. The CDR3 consists of 16 residues. Germline V gene data show CDR1 as GTSNPN and CDR2 as SVGIG (reference sequence). V lost 3 bases and J lost 2; bases outside the gene matches: 5. CDR3 nucleotide sequence: TGTGCCTGGAGCACTAGCGGGAGGTCCCCCTACAATGAGCAGTTCTTC. It codes for CAWSTSGRSPYNEQFF.

The CDR3 loop reads CASRAGQEQFF. The CDR3 nucleotides are TGTGCCAGTAGAGCCGGACAAGAGCAGTTCTTC. The gene calls are TRBV19 and TRBJ2-1; perhaps TRBD1 as D (5 bases). The V end lost 6 bases, the J end lost 10 bases, and 10 bases lay between the germline ends. The CDR3 length is 11 residues. Germline CDR1 LNHDA, CDR2 SQIVND (reference sequence).

The V and J genes are TRBV9 and TRBJ2-5; D possibly matches TRBD1 or TRBD2 (5 bases each). V was clipped by 2 bases and J by 7 bases, with 12 bases between them. The CDR3 is 13 amino acids. CDR1 and CDR2 (germline): SGDLS, YYNGEE. The CDR3 reads CASSVGPGGTQYF. The DNA of the CDR3 is TGTGCCAGCAGCGTCGGCCCTGGGGGGACCCAGTACTTC.

The CDR3, as DNA: TGTGCCAGCAGCTTAGGCGGGAACAGGGACACTGAAGCTTTCTTT. As protein: CASSLGGNRDTEAFF. The J gene is TRBJ1-1, the V gene TRBV7-9; the D gene is possibly TRBD1 (6 bases). V lost 1 base, J lost 3 bases, and 12 bases lay in between. Germline V CDR1 and CDR2: SEHNR, FQNEAQ (reference sequence). The CDR3 has 15 residues.

J is TRBJ2-5 and V is TRBV2; no clear D gene. Deletions cut 2 bases from V and 2 bases from J, with 9 bases between. This CDR3 comprises 14 residues. CDR1 is SNHLY, CDR2 FYNNEI, per germline. CDR3 residues: CASSEPYPQETQYF. The CDR3 nucleotides are TGTGCCAGCAGTGAACCTTACCCTCAAGAGACCCAGTACTTC.

This clone was found a few times. This rearrangement joins TRBV9 to TRBJ2-2; D not certain. Germline V CDR1 and CDR2: SGDLS, YYNGEE. The CDR3 consists of 15 residues. V dropped 0 bases and J dropped 2 bases, with 8 bases sitting between them. CDR3 loop: CASSVGRINTGELFF. The CDR3 bases are TGTGCCAGCAGCGTAGGACGGATAAACACCGGGGAGCTGTTTTTT.

The V and J genes are TRBV30 and TRBJ2-2, with 8 bases lining up with TRBD1. Trimming at V came to 2 bases and at J to 5 bases, leaving 7 bases not matched to a gene. This CDR3 is 15 amino acids long. Per germline, CDR1 GTSNPN and CDR2 SVGIG (reference sequence). CDR3 DNA: TGTGCCTGGAGTTTGCAGGACAGGGAAACCGGGGAGCTGTTTTTT. It codes for CAWSLQDRETGELFF.

V usage is TRBV28 and J usage is TRBJ1-5; 9 nucleotides match TRBD1. Germline assignment: CDR1 MDHEN and CDR2 SYDVKM. V lost 5 bases to trimming and J lost 4 bases; unmatched junction nucleotides: 6. The CDR3 sequence is 15 residues long. CDR3 nucleotides: TGTGCCAGCAGTCTACAGGGGGCTTGGAATCAGCCCCAGCATTTT. Amino acids: CASSLQGAWNQPQHF.

The gene calls are TRBV11-3 and TRBJ2-3; no clear D. The V gene's germline CDR1 is SGHNT and CDR2 YENEEA. This CDR3 comprises 12 residues. The V and J ends lost 3 bases and 0 bases respectively, with 1 base between them. The CDR3 DNA follows: TGTGCCAGCAGCTTTAGCACAGATACGCAGTATTTT. Protein product: CASSFSTDTQYF.